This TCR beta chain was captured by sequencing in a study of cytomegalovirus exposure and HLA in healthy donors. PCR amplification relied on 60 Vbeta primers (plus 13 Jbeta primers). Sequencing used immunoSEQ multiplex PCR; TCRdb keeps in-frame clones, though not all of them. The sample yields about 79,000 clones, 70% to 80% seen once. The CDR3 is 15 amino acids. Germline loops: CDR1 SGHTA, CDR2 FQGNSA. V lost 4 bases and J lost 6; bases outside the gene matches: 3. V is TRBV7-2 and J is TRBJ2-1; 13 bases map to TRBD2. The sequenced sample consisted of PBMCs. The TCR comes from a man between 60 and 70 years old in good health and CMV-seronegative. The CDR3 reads CASSSTSGGANEQFF. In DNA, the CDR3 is TGTGCCAGCAGCTCCACTAGCGGGGGGGCCAATGAGCAGTTCTTC.